A selection of T cell receptor beta chains follows, all from one sample in a study of blood T cell repertoires in COVID-19. Sequenced by immunoSEQ multiplex PCR; TCRdb stores in-frame clones only, minus some. Among roughly 400,000 clones, roughly 90% were seen once, and the ten largest hold 1.4% to 1.5%. Input material: PBMCs or T cells enriched from blood (not recorded which). All receptors come from a woman under 30 who had been exposed to COVID-19. Both conserved end residues are part of each CDR3.

v_gene	len	j_gene	CDR3aa
TRBV27	15	TRBJ1-2	CASKVVRGPNYGYTF
TRBV7-2	19	TRBJ1-3	CASSLDSGLGRSSGNTIYF
TRBV18	15	TRBJ2-1	CASSPEAGSYNEQFF
TRBV9	11	TRBJ2-2	CASSGSGELFF
TRBV7-9	16	TRBJ2-1	CASSHYSGSIYNEQFF
TRBV10-3	14	TRBJ2-7	CAISAANRDYEQYF
TRBV7-2	14	TRBJ2-7	CASTQGSGVFEQYF
TRBV10-2	17	TRBJ2-7	CASRSSGGAAGNYEQYF
TRBV6-2/TRBV6-3	17	TRBJ2-1	CASSYSPSGGEYNEQFF
TRBV11-3	15	TRBJ2-3	CASSLVPGGTDTQYF
TRBV4-1	15	TRBJ1-5	CASSRTGPMDQPQHF
TRBV7-8	14	TRBJ2-3	CASSRGLPSDTQYF
TRBV7-2	12	TRBJ2-7	CASSFGLAVFKF
TRBV30	14	TRBJ1-3	CAWSPAPSGNTIYF
TRBV11-3	14	TRBJ1-1	CASSLGTGSTEAFF